This T cell receptor (beta chain) was captured in a study of cytomegalovirus exposure and HLA in healthy donors. Study information: Prior work identified around 110 million unique TCR beta sequences in some 200 million T cells.

Study findings and constraints: Cytomegalovirus-associated TCR beta chains were listed, numbering some 150. CMV antigen specificity was confirmed in vitro for three CMV-associated chains. The only immune exposure information that was available was CMV serostatus.

This clone was seen only a few times. What it recognizes is unknown. The V and J ends lost 1 base and 7 bases respectively, with 15 bases between them. The CDR3 has 15 residues. The germline V gene encodes CDR1 SGHRS and CDR2 YFSETQ. In the PCR, 60 Vbeta and 13 Jbeta primers were used. The protocol was immunoSEQ multiplex PCR, while the TCRdb copy is restricted to in-frame clones and leaves out a portion. The table lists 90,000 to 140,000 clones, roughly 13% of them singletons, with approximately 16% in the top ten. The genes are TRBV5-1 and TRBJ2-4; the D gene is possibly TRBD1 (5 bases). This clonotype was obtained from a man aged 40-50 years in good health and CMV-seropositive. Sequencing was done on a sample of PBMCs. CDR3 nucleotide sequence: TGCGCCAGCAGCTTGTTTGCAGGGATGGGGAACATTCAGTACTTC. As protein: CASSLFAGMGNIQYF.